This entry concerns a single T cell receptor (beta chain). TCRdb analysed the RACE reads with MiXCR anew, one entry per CDR3 protein. The data hold about 350,000 distinct CDR3 sequences, with 5.5% observed a single time. This sample stems from a study of human T cells and chemical hapten exposure. V was trimmed by 5 bases and J by 3 bases, leaving 11 bases between them. The germline V gene encodes CDR1 MDHEN and CDR2 SYDVKM. CDR3 length: 15 residues. Time point in this sample: pre-sensitization, week 0. Treatment of the sample: therapeutic diphenylcyclopropenone sensitization with weekly scalp DPC. The receptor was derived from a woman under 30 with alopecia areata. Some clones in this sample may be carry-over from other donors' samples. Sample: whole blood, taken in connection with sensitization to the hapten diphenylcyclopropenone (DPC). The gene calls are TRBV28 and TRBJ2-6; the D is unclear. In nucleotides, the CDR3 is TGTGCCAGCAGTCTACAGAGTCTTGGGGCCAACGTCCTGACTTTC. As protein: CASSLQSLGANVLTF.